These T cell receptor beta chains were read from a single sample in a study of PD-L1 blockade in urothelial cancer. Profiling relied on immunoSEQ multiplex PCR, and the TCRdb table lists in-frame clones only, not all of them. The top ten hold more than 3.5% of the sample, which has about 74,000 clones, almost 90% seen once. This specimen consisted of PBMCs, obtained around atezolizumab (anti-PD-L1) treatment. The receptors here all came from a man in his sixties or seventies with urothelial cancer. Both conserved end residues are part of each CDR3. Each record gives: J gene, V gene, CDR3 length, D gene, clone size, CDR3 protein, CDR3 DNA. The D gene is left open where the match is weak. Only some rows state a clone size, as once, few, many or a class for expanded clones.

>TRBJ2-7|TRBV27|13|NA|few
CASRPGHSYEQYF
TGTGCCAGCCGACCGGGACACTCCTACGAGCAGTACTTC
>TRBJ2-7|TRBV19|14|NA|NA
CASAIRGGSYEQYF
TGTGCCAGTGCTATCAGGGGTGGATCCTACGAGCAGTACTTC
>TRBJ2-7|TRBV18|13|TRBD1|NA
CASQGQGAYEQYF
TGTGCCAGCCAGGGACAGGGGGCCTACGAGCAGTACTTC
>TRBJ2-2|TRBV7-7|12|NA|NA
CASGGGPGELFF
TGTGCCTCCGGTGGAGGGCCCGGGGAGCTGTTTTTT
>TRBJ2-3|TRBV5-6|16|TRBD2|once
CASSPGLAGVPDTQYF
TGTGCCAGCAGCCCGGGACTAGCGGGAGTCCCAGATACGCAGTATTTT
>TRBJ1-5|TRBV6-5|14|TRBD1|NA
CASRGQGGNQPQHF
TGTGCCAGCAGAGGACAGGGGGGCAATCAGCCCCAGCATTTT
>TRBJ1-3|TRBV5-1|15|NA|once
CASSTGGGSGNTIYF
TGCGCCAGCTCCACGGGGGGTGGCTCTGGAAACACCATATATTTT
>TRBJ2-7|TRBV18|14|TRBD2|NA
CASSPRTSGHEQYF
TGTGCCAGCTCACCAAGGACTAGTGGCCACGAGCAGTACTTC
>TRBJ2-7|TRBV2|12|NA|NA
CASTSTSNEQYF
TGTGCCAGCACTTCGACTAGTAACGAGCAGTACTTC
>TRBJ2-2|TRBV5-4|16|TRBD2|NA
CASSLGLAGNTGELFF
TGTGCCAGCAGCTTGGGCCTAGCGGGGAACACCGGGGAGCTGTTTTTT
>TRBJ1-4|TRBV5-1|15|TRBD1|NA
CASSLQGQGYEKLFF
TGCGCCAGCAGCTTACAGGGACAGGGGTATGAAAAACTGTTTTTT
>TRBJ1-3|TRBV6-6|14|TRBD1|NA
CASSGTGTRNTIYF
TGTGCCAGCAGTGGGACAGGGACTAGAAACACCATATATTTT
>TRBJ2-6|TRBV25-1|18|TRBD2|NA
CASSDQAWGGSGANVLTF
TGTGCCAGCAGTGACCAGGCTTGGGGGGGCTCTGGGGCCAACGTCCTGACTTTC
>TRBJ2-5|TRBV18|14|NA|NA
CASSPSSDQETQYF
TGTGCCAGCTCACCCTCTAGCGACCAAGAGACCCAGTACTTC
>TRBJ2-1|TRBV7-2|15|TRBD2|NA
CASSSRTSGSNEQFF
TGTGCCAGCAGCTCCCGGACTAGCGGGAGCAATGAGCAGTTCTTC
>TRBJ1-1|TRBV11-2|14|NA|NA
CASSLTDRNTEAFF
TGTGCCAGCAGCTTAACGGACAGGAACACTGAAGCTTTCTTT
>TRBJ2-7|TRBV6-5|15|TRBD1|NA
CASSRTGGDAYEQYF
TGTGCCAGCAGTCGAACAGGGGGCGATGCCTACGAGCAGTACTTC
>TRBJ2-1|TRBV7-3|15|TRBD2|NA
CASSLILAGVGEQFF
TGTGCCAGCAGCTTAATACTAGCGGGAGTGGGTGAGCAGTTCTTC
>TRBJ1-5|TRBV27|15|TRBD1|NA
CASSLLGQGDQPQHF
TGTGCCAGCAGTTTGCTGGGACAGGGTGACCAGCCCCAGCATTTT
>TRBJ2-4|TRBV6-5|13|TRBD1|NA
CASRDRGGNIQYF
TGTGCCAGCAGAGACAGGGGTGGGAACATTCAGTACTTC
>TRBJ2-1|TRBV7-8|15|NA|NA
CASSPAGPHYNEQFF
TGTGCCAGCAGCCCCGCGGGACCGCACTACAATGAGCAGTTCTTC
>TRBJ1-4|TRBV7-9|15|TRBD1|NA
CASSLGGQVHEKLFF
TGTGCCAGCAGCTTAGGTGGACAGGTTCATGAAAAACTGTTTTTT
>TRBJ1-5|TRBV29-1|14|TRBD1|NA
CSACTGGGDQPQHF
TGCAGCGCCTGTACAGGGGGTGGGGATCAGCCCCAGCATTTT
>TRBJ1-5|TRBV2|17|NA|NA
CASSVWGREDSNQPQHF
TGTGCCAGCAGTGTTTGGGGACGGGAGGATAGCAATCAGCCCCAGCATTTT
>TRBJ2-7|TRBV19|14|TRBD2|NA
CASRAGAPSYEQYF
TGTGCCAGTAGGGCGGGAGCCCCTTCCTACGAGCAGTACTTC
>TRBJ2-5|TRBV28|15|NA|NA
CASSLGTRYQETQYF
TGTGCCAGCAGTTTAGGGACACGGTACCAAGAGACCCAGTACTTC
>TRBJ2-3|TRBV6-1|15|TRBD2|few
CASSEASGSGDTQYF
TGTGCCAGCAGTGAGGCTAGCGGGAGCGGGGATACGCAGTATTTT
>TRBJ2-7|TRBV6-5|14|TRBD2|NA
CASSSGLGMYEQYF
TGTGCCAGCAGTAGTGGACTAGGCATGTACGAGCAGTACTTC
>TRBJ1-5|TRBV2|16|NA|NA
CASSEGGVGTNQPQHF
TGTGCCAGCAGTGAAGGGGGCGTAGGCACGAATCAGCCCCAGCATTTT
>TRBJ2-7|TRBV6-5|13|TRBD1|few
CASRDPGQSEQYF
TGTGCCAGCAGAGACCCGGGACAGAGTGAGCAGTACTTC
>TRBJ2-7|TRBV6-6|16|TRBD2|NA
CASSYSGSGSANEQYF
TGTGCCAGCAGTTACTCGGGAAGCGGGAGTGCAAACGAGCAGTACTTC
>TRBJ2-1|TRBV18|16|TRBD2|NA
CASSPGLAGAHNEQFF
TGTGCCAGCTCACCCGGACTAGCGGGAGCCCACAATGAGCAGTTCTTC
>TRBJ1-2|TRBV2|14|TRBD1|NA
CASSQGGGYYGYTF
TGTGCCAGCAGCCAGGGGGGCGGGTACTATGGCTACACCTTC
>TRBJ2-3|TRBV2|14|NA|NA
CASGGFSGTDTQYF
TGTGCCAGCGGAGGGTTTAGTGGCACAGATACGCAGTATTTT
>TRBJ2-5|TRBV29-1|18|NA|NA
CSVEDGPALSPPQETQYF
TGCAGCGTTGAAGATGGGCCAGCCCTTTCCCCTCCTCAAGAGACCCAGTACTTC
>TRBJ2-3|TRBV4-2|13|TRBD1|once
CASSRDRGDTQYF
TGTGCCAGCAGCCGAGACAGGGGGGATACGCAGTATTTT
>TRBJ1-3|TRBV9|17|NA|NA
CASSVDPGRIAGNTIYF
TGTGCCAGCAGCGTAGACCCAGGGAGGATCGCTGGAAACACCATATATTTT
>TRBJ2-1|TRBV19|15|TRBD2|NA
CASSIGLAGWDEQFF
TGTGCCAGTAGTATCGGACTAGCGGGATGGGATGAGCAGTTCTTC
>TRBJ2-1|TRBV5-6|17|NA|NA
CASSLYQRLSSYNEQFF
TGTGCCAGCAGCCTTTACCAGCGGTTAAGCTCCTACAATGAGCAGTTCTTC
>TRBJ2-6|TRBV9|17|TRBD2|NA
CASSVGLAGAGANVLTF
TGTGCCAGCAGCGTAGGACTAGCGGGAGCTGGGGCCAACGTCCTGACTTTC
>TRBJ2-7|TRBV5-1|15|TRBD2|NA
CASSTQPGTRSEQYF
TGCGCCAGCAGCACACAACCCGGGACTAGAAGCGAGCAGTACTTC
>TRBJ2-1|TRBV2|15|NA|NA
CASSEGGSSYNEQFF
TGTGCCAGCAGTGAAGGAGGGTCCTCCTACAATGAGCAGTTCTTC
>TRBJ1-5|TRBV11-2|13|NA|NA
CASSRGGDQPQHF
TGTGCCAGCAGCCGCGGAGGGGATCAGCCCCAGCATTTT
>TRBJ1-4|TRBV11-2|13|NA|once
CASSPQGTEKLFF
TGTGCCAGCAGCCCCCAGGGTACTGAAAAACTGTTTTTT
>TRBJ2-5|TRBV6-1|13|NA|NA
CASRRQVQETQYF
TGTGCCAGCAGGAGACAGGTACAAGAGACCCAGTACTTC
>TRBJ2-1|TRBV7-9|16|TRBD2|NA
CASSLVAGVGDNEQFF
TGTGCCAGCAGCTTAGTAGCGGGAGTGGGGGACAATGAGCAGTTCTTC
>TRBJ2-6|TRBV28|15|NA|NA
CASSSGSSGANVLTF
TGTGCCAGCAGTTCGGGGAGCTCTGGGGCCAACGTCCTGACTTTC
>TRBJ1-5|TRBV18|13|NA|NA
CASSPDNNQPQHF
TGTGCCAGCTCACCAGACAACAATCAGCCCCAGCATTTT
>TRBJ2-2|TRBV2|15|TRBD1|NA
CASRDRDWNTGELFF
TGTGCCAGCAGAGACAGGGATTGGAACACCGGGGAGCTGTTTTTT
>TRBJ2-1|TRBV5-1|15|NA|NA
CASSLGGRSTDEQFF
TGCGCCAGCAGCTTGGGTGGCCGTTCTACAGATGAGCAGTTCTTC
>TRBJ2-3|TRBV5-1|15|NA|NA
CASSLSAGSLDTQYF
TGCGCCAGCAGCTTGTCGGCGGGAAGTCTAGATACGCAGTATTTT